Each of the 10 T cell receptor beta chains below was sequenced from the same sample in a study of T cell clonality in common variable immunodeficiency. TCRdb's copy holds only in-frame clones and misses some; the assay was immunoSEQ multiplex PCR. Altogether tens of thousands of clones were found in the sample, and no singletons occur. Sequenced material: peripheral blood mononuclear cells. These receptors were taken from a person aged 18 to 70 in good health.

This clone was recorded many times. Coverage ceases 3 residues before the CDR3 finishes, and the germline J gene fills in the end. The rearrangement links TRBV13 to TRBJ1-4, with D possibly matching TRBD1 (5 bases). Germline V gives CDR1 PRHDT, CDR2 FYEKMQ (reference sequence). V lost 2 bases and J 7 bases, leaving 20 bases between the germline ends. This CDR3 spans 17 amino acids. CDR3 DNA, as far as it was read: TGTGCCAGCAGCTTAAGTGGCGGGGGTGGTGTAGGTGAAAAA. Protein product: CASSLSGGGGVGEK. The full CDR3 sequence reads CASSLSGGGGVGEKLFF.

The table lists this clone with many counts. The read terminates 3 residues ahead of where the CDR3 ends, so the germline J gene completes it. The chain combines TRBV7-8 with TRBJ2-7; 12 bases fit TRBD2. Trimming at V came to 0 bases and at J to 3 bases, leaving 6 bases not matched to a gene. The CDR3 covers 17 residues. The V gene's germline CDR1 is SGHVS and CDR2 FQNEAQ. The covered CDR3 bases are TGTGCCAGCAGCTTAGCGAGGGGACTAGCGGGTCTCTACGAG. Its translation is CASSLARGLAGLYE. The complete CDR3 reads CASSLARGLAGLYEQYF.

This clone was picked up many times. CDR3 loop: CSAKQTSGIAYEQYF. The CDR3 bases that were read are TGCAGTGCTAAACAGACTAGCGGGATTGCCTACGAG. The rearrangement links TRBV20-1 to TRBJ2-7, with 11 bases aligning to TRBD2. The read stops 3 residues short of the end of the CDR3; the missing end is completed from the germline J gene. With V trimmed by 4 bases and J by 2 bases, 7 bases remained unmatched. CDR3 length equals 15 residues. Germline CDR1 and CDR2: DFQATT and SNEGSKA (reference sequence).

This clone has more than one count but fewer than ten. The read gets to within 3 residues of the CDR3 end, and the germline J gene fills in the rest. This rearrangement joins TRBV13 to TRBJ1-2; the match to TRBD1 covers 7 bases. The CDR3 is 13 residues long. The J segment lost 4 bases and the V segment lost 5 bases, leaving 4 bases of the junction unmatched. Germline CDR1 and CDR2: PRHDT and FYEKMQ (reference sequence). CDR3 DNA (partial): TGTGCCAGCAGCGAGGACAGGACCTATGGC. It codes for CASSEDRTYG. In full, the CDR3 is CASSEDRTYGYTF.

This clone was seen at least ten times. The CDR3 goes on 3 residues after the read ends, and that part is filled in from the germline J gene. The chain recombines TRBV29-1 with TRBJ1-1; TRBD1 matches 8 bases. This CDR3 has 16 residues. CDR1 SQVTM and CDR2 ANQGSEA come from the germline V gene. J lost 0 bases, V lost 6 bases, and 12 bases had no gene match. The CDR3 loop is CSVLLGTGLLNTEAFF. The covered CDR3 bases are TGCAGCGTCCTTTTGGGGACAGGTCTTCTGAACACTGAA.

In its sample, this clone was seen many times. The read is 3 residues too short to cover the CDR3 end, so that end is filled in from the germline J gene. The chain recombines TRBV10-3 with TRBJ1-1; 7 nucleotides align to TRBD1. Germline V gene data show CDR1 as ENHRY and CDR2 as SYGVKD. The CDR3 consists of 12 residues. The CDR3 sequence: CAIKGQAPRAFF. CDR3 bases read: TGTGCCATCAAAGGACAGGCGCCCCGA.

This clone was observed a few times. The observed sequence ends 3 residues before the CDR3 terminus, with the missing tail filled in from the germline J gene. The rearrangement joins TRBV2 to TRBJ2-5; TRBD2 agrees at 12 bases. In germline, CDR1 is SNHLY, CDR2 FYNNEI. The V gene end was trimmed by 6 bases and the J gene end by 5 bases; junction bases not matched to a gene: 7. This CDR3 has 15 amino acids. Partial CDR3 DNA: TGTGCCAGCAGCCGACTAGCGGGGGACGGGGAGACC. Its translation: CASSRLAGDGET. The whole CDR3 sequence is CASSRLAGDGETQYF.

This clone has ten or more counts. Read data end 3 residues before the CDR3 end; the end is taken from the germline J gene. The chain links TRBV13 to TRBJ2-7; 7 positions agree with TRBD2. This CDR3 contains 14 residues. The germline CDR1 and CDR2 sequences are PRHDT and FYEKMQ (reference sequence). After removal of 2 bases from V and 2 bases from J, the junction contained 3 bases not matched to a gene. The part of the CDR3 DNA that was read is TGTGCCAGCAGCTTATCTGCGGGAGCCTACGAG. Translation: CASSLSAGAYE. In full, the CDR3 is CASSLSAGAYEQYF. The complete variable domain, with remaining parts taken from reference TRBV13 and TRBJ2-7, reads AAGVIQSPRHLIKEKRETATLKCYPIPRHDTVYWYQQGPGQDPQFLISFYEKMQSDKGSIPDRFSAQQFSDYHSELNMSSLELGDSALYFCASSLSAGAYEQYFGPGTRLTVT.

This clone has at least ten counts. From the germline J gene comes the end of the CDR3, since the read stops 3 residues before it. The rearrangement joins TRBV9 to TRBJ2-1; 7 bases are a match to TRBD2. The germline CDR1 and CDR2 sequences are SGDLS and YYNGEE. Trimming removed 2 bases from V and 3 bases from J; junction bases left unmatched: 8. CDR3 length: 16 amino acids. CDR3 in amino acids: CASSVRDYPNYNEQFF. The sequenced CDR3 bases are TGTGCCAGCAGCGTCCGGGACTACCCCAACTACAATGAG.

This clone was counted only a few times. The CDR3 end lies 3 residues beyond the end of the read and is filled in from the germline J gene. V gene TRBV5-7 combines with J gene TRBJ2-1; the D is unclear. TRBV5-7 is treated as an ORF (open reading frame) with a function not yet certain. This CDR3 has 12 amino acids. Trimming took 1 base from V and 8 from J, leaving 7 bases between them. The part of the CDR3 DNA that was read is TGTGCCAGCAGCTTGTTAGTTGATGAG. Translating gives CASSLLVDE. The whole CDR3 protein is CASSLLVDEQFF.